Described below is a single TCR beta chain sequence and its context. This specimen belongs to a study of cytomegalovirus exposure and HLA in healthy donors. The PCR made use of 60 Vbeta and 13 Jbeta primers. Measured with immunoSEQ multiplex PCR; TCRdb has only the in-frame clones, and not every one. The sample consists of 84,000 or so clones, roughly 84% of them appearing once. The germline V gene encodes CDR1 ENHRY and CDR2 SYGVKD. The CDR3 covers 15 residues. The V gene end was trimmed by 4 bases and the J gene end by 1 base; junction bases not matched to a gene: 6. This TCR was sampled from a woman in her forties or fifties in good health and CMV-seronegative. V gene TRBV10-3 combines with J gene TRBJ2-5; 7 bases fit TRBD1. Sequencing input: PBMCs. The CDR3 DNA sequence: TGTGCCATCAGTGCCCTCAGGGGGTTCCAAGAGACCCAGTACTTC. It encodes CAISALRGFQETQYF.